A selection of T cell receptor beta chains follows, all from one sample in a study of blood T cell repertoires in COVID-19. Produced via immunoSEQ multiplex PCR; TCRdb's table is partial and in-frame only. Here the sample spans roughly 87,000 clones, under 85% being singletons. The sample taken for sequencing was peripheral blood. These receptors originate from a woman of 80 years or more with COVID-19, enrolled during active disease. The CDR3 runs from the conserved cysteine through the conserved F or W. D genes are given only for firm matches. The listing skips clone size in some rows; elsewhere it reads once, few, many or a size class.

v_gene	j_gene	d_gene	abundance	CDR3aa	CDR3nt
TRBV5-1	TRBJ1-5	.	.	CASSLGWGGDQPQHF	TGCGCCAGCAGCCTCGGATGGGGCGGAGATCAGCCCCAGCATTTT
TRBV6-5	TRBJ1-4	.	once	CASSPRPEKLFF	TGTGCCAGCAGCCCCAGGCCCGAAAAACTGTTTTTT
TRBV4-3	TRBJ2-2	.	.	CASSQGRVAGELFF	TGCGCCAGCAGCCAAGGGAGGGTGGCCGGGGAGCTGTTTTTT
TRBV7-8	TRBJ2-7	.	.	CASSLFRVALSYEQYF	TGTGCCAGCAGCTTATTCAGGGTAGCCCTCTCCTACGAGCAGTACTTC
TRBV4-2	TRBJ2-3	TRBD2	.	CASSRFTSGAVGDTQYF	TGTGCCAGCAGCCGGTTTACTAGCGGGGCCGTTGGAGATACGCAGTATTTT
TRBV10-3	TRBJ2-3	TRBD1	.	CAISDFGTASTDTQYF	TGTGCCATCAGTGATTTTGGGACAGCTAGCACAGATACGCAGTATTTT
TRBV25-1	TRBJ1-2	TRBD1	.	CASRPRGQGASGYTF	TGTGCCAGCAGGCCCCGAGGACAGGGGGCTAGTGGCTACACCTTC
TRBV12-3/TRBV12-4	TRBJ1-2	.	.	CASREGGNYGYTF	TGTGCCAGCAGAGAGGGTGGAAACTATGGCTACACCTTC
TRBV24-1	TRBJ2-5	TRBD1	.	CATSSTGGSETQYF	TGTGCCACCAGCTCGACAGGGGGCTCAGAGACCCAGTACTTC
TRBV28	TRBJ1-1	.	once	CASSFARAGYLNTEAFF	TGTGCCAGCAGTTTTGCCAGGGCCGGCTACTTGAACACTGAAGCTTTCTTT
TRBV5-5	TRBJ2-1	TRBD1	.	CASSSLPGQGNDEQFF	TGTGCCAGCAGCTCCCTCCCGGGACAGGGTAACGATGAGCAGTTCTTC
TRBV3-1/TRBV3-2	TRBJ2-3	TRBD2	once	CASSRGGGTRTDTQYF	TGTGCCAGCAGCAGAGGCGGGGGGACTCGCACAGATACGCAGTATTTT
TRBV6-1	TRBJ2-7	.	once	CASSELSGGLPYEQYF	TGTGCCAGCAGTGAGCTTTCAGGAGGGTTGCCCTACGAGCAGTACTTC
TRBV18	TRBJ1-2	.	.	CASSHTGSYGYTF	TGTGCCAGCTCACATACAGGGTCCTATGGCTACACCTTC
TRBV7-9	TRBJ2-5	TRBD2	.	CASSYLRGETQYF	TGTGCCAGCAGCTACTTGCGGGGGGAGACCCAGTACTTC
TRBV7-3	TRBJ2-1	TRBD1	.	CASSSTGAANNEQFF	TGTGCCAGCAGTTCAACAGGGGCCGCCAACAATGAGCAGTTCTTC
TRBV7-3	TRBJ2-3	.	.	CASSFGDTQYF	TGTGCCAGCAGCTTCGGAGATACGCAGTATTTT
TRBV30	TRBJ1-6	TRBD1	.	CAWKKWQGAIGDSPLHF	TGTGCCTGGAAGAAGTGGCAGGGGGCGATTGGCGATTCACCCCTCCACTTT
TRBV11-3	TRBJ1-1	TRBD1	.	CASSIGQGVPGNTEAFF	TGTGCCAGCAGCATAGGACAGGGCGTCCCGGGGAACACTGAAGCTTTCTTT
TRBV4-3	TRBJ2-1	.	.	CASSQAGGSGDEQFF	TGCGCCAGCAGCCAAGCAGGGGGGTCTGGCGATGAGCAGTTCTTC
TRBV29-1	TRBJ2-3	TRBD2	.	CSVDGASGPTDTQYF	TGCAGCGTTGATGGGGCTAGCGGGCCCACAGATACGCAGTATTTT
TRBV12-3/TRBV12-4	TRBJ1-2	.	.	CASSLVSGGYTF	TGTGCCAGCAGTTTAGTTTCGGGGGGCTACACCTTC
TRBV9	TRBJ2-7	.	.	CASSVGVADSYEQYF	TGTGCCAGCAGCGTAGGGGTAGCGGACTCCTACGAGCAGTACTTC
TRBV6-1	TRBJ2-7	.	.	CASSEQVDSPYEQYF	TGTGCCAGCAGTGAACAGGTCGATTCCCCCTACGAGCAGTACTTC
TRBV12-5	TRBJ2-5	.	.	CASGLGQQETQYF	TGTGCTAGTGGTTTGGGACAGCAAGAGACCCAGTACTTC
TRBV12-3/TRBV12-4	TRBJ2-1	TRBD1	.	CASSPDRVNEQFF	TGTGCCAGCAGCCCAGACAGGGTCAATGAGCAGTTCTTC
TRBV11-2	TRBJ2-3	.	few	CASSARASDTQYF	TGTGCCAGCAGCGCGCGGGCGTCAGATACGCAGTATTTT
TRBV9	TRBJ2-5	.	.	CASSTRPLQETQYF	TGTGCCAGCAGTACGAGGCCCCTACAAGAGACCCAGTACTTC
TRBV29-1	TRBJ2-7	.	.	CSVDRGGEQYF	TGCAGCGTTGATAGGGGAGGCGAGCAGTACTTC
TRBV27	TRBJ1-5	.	.	CASSFNPGQPQHF	TGTGCCAGCAGTTTCAACCCAGGGCAGCCCCAGCATTTT
TRBV5-4	TRBJ2-3	.	once	CASSRSSSTDTQYF	TGTGCCAGCAGCCGTAGCAGTAGCACAGATACGCAGTATTTT
TRBV18	TRBJ1-2	.	.	CASSQTESYGYTF	TGTGCCAGCTCACAAACAGAGTCCTATGGCTACACCTTC
TRBV5-8	TRBJ2-5	TRBD2	.	CASSGPGGETQYF	TGTGCCAGCAGCGGCCCGGGGGGGGAGACCCAGTACTTC
TRBV20-1	TRBJ2-2	TRBD2	.	CSASMGLAANGKRPGELFF	TGCAGTGCTAGTATGGGACTAGCGGCCAATGGAAAGAGACCCGGGGAGCTGTTTTTT
TRBV27	TRBJ1-5	.	.	CASSLGGVPNQPQHF	TGTGCCAGCAGTTTAGGGGGGGTGCCCAATCAGCCCCAGCATTTT
TRBV24-1	TRBJ2-7	TRBD1	.	CAIPGQSSYEQYF	TGTGCCATCCCGGGACAGAGCTCCTACGAGCAGTACTTC